Sequencing of this T cell receptor (beta chain) was carried out in a study of blood T cell repertoires in COVID-19. In the original processing: Amplification from reference gene primers served as the basis for estimated nucleated cell counts. TCRdb's copy holds only in-frame clones and misses some; the assay was immunoSEQ multiplex PCR. V and J calls and clone size come straight from that table; D and trimming were deduced from the DNA. The sample records about 60,000 clones, about 90% being singletons. The CDR3 is 14 residues long. V lost 3 bases to trimming and J lost 6 bases; unmatched junction nucleotides: 1. CDR1 is KGHSH, CDR2 LQKENI, per germline.

The sample comprised peripheral blood. The source is a human donor in a cohort sampled during active COVID-19. The gene calls are TRBV18 and TRBJ2-1; 11 bases line up with TRBD1. CDR3 in DNA: TGTGCCAGCTCACCGGGGACAGGGGGCAATGAGCAGTTCTTC. This translates into CASSPGTGGNEQFF.